This entry describes one TCR beta chain. Its target antigen remains unknown. The record has no base qualities; no much larger clone is one base away. TCRbeta CDR3 regions were amplified from genomic DNA by means of the immunoSEQ Assay, a bias-controlled multiplex PCR. The authors processed their data as follows. The number of nucleated cells in each sample was estimated from the amplification of reference gene primers within the assay. Sequence reads were collapsed and filtered to measure the absolute abundance of every unique TCRbeta CDR3 rearrangement. For each sample, productive Simpson clonality was calculated as the square root of Simpson's diversity index across productive rearrangements. The table comes from immuneACCESS by way of TCRdb, which keeps in-frame sequences with V and J called. Part of the clones is missing from these tables; in studies checked, under half for an unresolved V gene and the rest for unknown reasons. Clonal size and the V and J genes are those of that table, whereas D and trimming came from the DNA. This sample lists some 97,000 clones; roughly 90% were detected once. The ten largest make up approximately 2% of the sample.

The entry originates in a study of blood T cell repertoires in COVID-19 (dated by TCRdb to 2018 to 2020). In the study overall: Samples covering the acute and convalescent phases of COVID-19 were provided by collaborators in the United States, Italy and Spain. The samples were drawn from two sources: the first 160 participants of the ongoing ImmuneRACE study, and 1,200 or so subjects contributed by 6 global collaborators. The repertoires were released in a freely available public database intended as a resource for research on the immune response to SARS-CoV-2. The dataset comprised deeply sampled blood TCRbeta repertoires from subjects exposed to, actively infected with, or recovered from COVID-19. The material from the prospective study consisted of cDNA or gDNA derived from T cells, B-cell-depleted T cells, or PBMCs. A de-identified subject ID, COVID-19 status, age in years and sex were almost always included in the sample metadata. Where HLA class I and class II types were available, the types were taken from metadata supplied by the sample provider, not from assay-based typing.

Collaborating institutions collected whole blood in K2EDTA tubes following their own protocols. For TCRbeta analysis, collaborators shipped samples as frozen whole blood, isolated PBMCs, or DNA extracted from either of those sample types. From the germline V gene, CDR1 is SGDLS and CDR2 is YYNGEE. Spanning cysteine to phenylalanine, the CDR3 consists of 15 amino acids. The retained sequence is limited to the CDR3, 45 bases, with the frame set at the first base. Cut back by 3 bases and 8 bases, the V and J ends lie 18 bases apart. The paper as a whole reports these results and caveats: The quantity of clinical and demographic metadata differed by source and by participant and was supplied without curation.

The clonotype was recovered from a man in his fifties with active COVID-19. The sequencing sample was made of peripheral blood. The V and J genes are TRBV9 and TRBJ2-1; TRBD2 is a weak D gene call, 6 bases matching. The CDR3 here reads CASSAGTLISYEQFF. The DNA reads TGTGCCAGCAGCGCCGGGACTCTCATTAGCTATGAGCAGTTCTTC.